This TCR beta chain was obtained from a study of blood T cell repertoires in COVID-19. Across the study: In each case, the material was cDNA or gDNA derived from T cells, B-cell-depleted T cells, or PBMCs.

This clone turned up a few times. The V and J ends lost 1 base and 0 bases, in that order; junction bases with no gene match: 6. Germline CDR1 reads SGHRS; CDR2 reads YFSETQ. The CDR3 spans 16 residues. Only in-frame clones appear in the TCRdb table, and some are missing; sequencing was by immunoSEQ multiplex PCR. The sample carries 250,000 to 300,000 clones, roughly 80% recorded once. J is TRBJ1-2 and V is TRBV5-1; 7 bases are shared with TRBD1. Input material: PBMCs or T cells enriched from blood (not recorded which). This clonotype was obtained from a man younger than 40 with acute COVID-19. In nucleotides, the CDR3 is TGCGCCAGCAGCTTGTCGGGGGGGACAGCTAACTATGGCTACACCTTC. It translates to CASSLSGGTANYGYTF.